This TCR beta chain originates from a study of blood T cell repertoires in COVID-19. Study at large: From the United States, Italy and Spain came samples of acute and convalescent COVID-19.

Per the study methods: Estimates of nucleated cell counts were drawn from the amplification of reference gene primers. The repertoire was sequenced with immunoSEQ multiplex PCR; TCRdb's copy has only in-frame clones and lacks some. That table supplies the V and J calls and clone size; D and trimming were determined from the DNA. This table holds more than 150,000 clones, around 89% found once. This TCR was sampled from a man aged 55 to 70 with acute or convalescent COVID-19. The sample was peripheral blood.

The CDR3 is CASSLITGVETQYF. In nucleotides, the CDR3 is TGTGCCAGCAGCTTAATTACAGGGGTAGAGACCCAGTACTTC. The chain uses TRBV11-1 and TRBJ2-5, with TRBD1 identical over 7 bases. CDR3 length equals 14 residues. Looked up from germline, CDR1 is SGHAT and CDR2 is FQDESV (reference sequence). The trim removed 2 bases at V and 4 bases at J, leaving 4 bases unmatched.